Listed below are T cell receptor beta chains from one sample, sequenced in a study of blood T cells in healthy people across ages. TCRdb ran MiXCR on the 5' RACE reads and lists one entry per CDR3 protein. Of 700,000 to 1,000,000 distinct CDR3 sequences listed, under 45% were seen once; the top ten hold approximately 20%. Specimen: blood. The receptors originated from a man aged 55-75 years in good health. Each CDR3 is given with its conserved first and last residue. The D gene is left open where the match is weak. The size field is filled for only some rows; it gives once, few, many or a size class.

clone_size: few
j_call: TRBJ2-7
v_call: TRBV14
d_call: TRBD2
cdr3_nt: TGTGCCAGCAGCCAAGGGGTCTGGGGGGGTTCCCCCTACGAGCAGTACTTC
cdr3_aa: CASSQGVWGGSPYEQYF

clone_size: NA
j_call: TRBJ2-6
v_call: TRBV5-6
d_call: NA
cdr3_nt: TGTGCCAGCAGCTTGGTCCTCTCTGGGGCCAACGTCCTGACTTTC
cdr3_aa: CASSLVLSGANVLTF

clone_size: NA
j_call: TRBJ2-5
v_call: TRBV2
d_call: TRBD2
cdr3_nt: TGTGCCAGCAGTTTAGCGGGGGGGCCGGAGACCCAGAACTTC
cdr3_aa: CASSLAGGPETQNF

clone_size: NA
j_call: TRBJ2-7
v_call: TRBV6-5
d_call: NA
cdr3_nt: TGTGCCAGCAGAATATCCGGGACGGAAAGCTCCTACGAGCAGTACTTC
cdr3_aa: CASRISGTESSYEQYF

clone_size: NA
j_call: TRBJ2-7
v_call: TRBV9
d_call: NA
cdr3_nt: TGTTCCAGCAGCGTAGCTCAGGGGTCCTACGAGCAGTACTTC
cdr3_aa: CSSSVAQGSYEQYF

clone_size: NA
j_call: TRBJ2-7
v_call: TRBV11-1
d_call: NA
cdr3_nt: TGTGCCAGCGCCCTGGGTATGGAGCAGTACTTC
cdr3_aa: CASALGMEQYF

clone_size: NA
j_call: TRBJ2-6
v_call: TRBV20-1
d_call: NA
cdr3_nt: TGCAGTGCTAGACCTAGGCTCTCTGGGGCCAACGTCCTGACTTTC
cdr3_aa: CSARPRLSGANVLTF

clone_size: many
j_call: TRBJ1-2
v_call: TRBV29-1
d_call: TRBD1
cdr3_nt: TGCAGCGTAGGAGGACAGGGGATTGGCTACACCTTC
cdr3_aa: CSVGGQGIGYTF

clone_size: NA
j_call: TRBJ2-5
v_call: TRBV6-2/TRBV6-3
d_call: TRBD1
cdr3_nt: TGTGTCAGCAGTCGACAGGGCTTGGGGACCCAGTACTTC
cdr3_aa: CVSSRQGLGTQYF

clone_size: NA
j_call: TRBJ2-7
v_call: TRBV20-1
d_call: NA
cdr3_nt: TGCAGTGCTTATCGGACGCCCCACGAGCAGTACTTC
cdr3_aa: CSAYRTPHEQYF

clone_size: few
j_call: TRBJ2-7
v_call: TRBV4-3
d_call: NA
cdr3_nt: TGCGCCAGCAGCCAAGATAAGACTTCTACCTACGAGCAGTACTTC
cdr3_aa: CASSQDKTSTYEQYF

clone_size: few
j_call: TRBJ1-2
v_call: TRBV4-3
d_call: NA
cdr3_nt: TGCGCCAGCAGCCGACTAGGGGAGGAGGCTAACTATGGCTACACCTTC
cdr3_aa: CASSRLGEEANYGYTF

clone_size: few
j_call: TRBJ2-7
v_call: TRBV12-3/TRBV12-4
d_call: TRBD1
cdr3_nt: TGTGCCAGCAGGGGACAGGGGGACTACGAGCAGTACTTC
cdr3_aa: CASRGQGDYEQYF

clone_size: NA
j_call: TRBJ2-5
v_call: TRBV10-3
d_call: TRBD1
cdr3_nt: TGTGCCATCAGTACCTCGGGACAGGGCATTAAAGAGACCCAGTACTTC
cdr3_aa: CAISTSGQGIKETQYF

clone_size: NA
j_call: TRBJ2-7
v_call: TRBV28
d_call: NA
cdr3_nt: TGTGCCATCTCAGTTCCCCCCTACGAGCAGTACTTC
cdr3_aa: CAISVPPYEQYF

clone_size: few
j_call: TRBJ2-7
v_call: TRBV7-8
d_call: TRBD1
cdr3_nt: TGTGCCAGCAGCGTAGGGACAGACCACTACGAGCAGTACTTC
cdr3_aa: CASSVGTDHYEQYF

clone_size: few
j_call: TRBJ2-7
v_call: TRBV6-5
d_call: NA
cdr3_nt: TGTGCCAGCAGTACCGGTGCCTACGAGCAGTACTTC
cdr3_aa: CASSTGAYEQYF

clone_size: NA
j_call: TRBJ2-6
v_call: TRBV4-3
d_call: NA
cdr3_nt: TGCGCCAGCAGCCAAGACGCAGTTGGGGCCAACGTCCTGACTTTC
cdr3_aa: CASSQDAVGANVLTF